Listed below are T cell receptor beta chains from one sample, sequenced in a study of shared clonotypes between healthy human individuals. Measured with immunoSEQ multiplex PCR; TCRdb has only the in-frame clones, and not every one. The sample lists around 1,000,000 clones, approximately 75% occurring once. The sample comprised memory CD4+ T cells from PBMCs. These receptors all stem from a man younger than 30 in good health. Some clones in this sample may be carry-over from other donors' samples. CDR3s include the opening cysteine and the closing phenylalanine or tryptophan. The D gene is left open where the match is weak. Clone size is stated in some rows and not others, as once, few, many or a class when expanded.

size	V	D	J	CDR3	DNA
once	TRBV5-1	.	TRBJ2-7	CASSPASGYEQYF	TGCGCCAGCAGCCCTGCGTCCGGGTACGAGCAGTACTTC
.	TRBV25-1	TRBD1	TRBJ2-1	CASRDPGQGAQFF	TGTGCCAGCAGGGACCCGGGACAGGGGGCTCAGTTCTTC
.	TRBV29-1	TRBD1	TRBJ2-3	CSARRTGPRADTQYF	TGCAGCGCCCGACGGACAGGTCCCAGGGCAGATACGCAGTATTTT
.	TRBV4-2	TRBD2	TRBJ2-1	CASSFDSGRGYNEQFF	TGTGCCAGCAGCTTCGATAGCGGGAGGGGATACAATGAGCAGTTCTTC
.	TRBV30	.	TRBJ2-7	CAWSAISPYEQYF	TGTGCCTGGAGTGCCATCAGCCCATACGAGCAGTACTTC
.	TRBV4-1	.	TRBJ1-2	CASSLNTGWGYGYTF	TGCGCCAGCAGTCTTAACACAGGGTGGGGCTATGGCTACACCTTC
.	TRBV9	TRBD2	TRBJ2-5	CASSVLAGQQETQYF	TGTGCCAGCAGCGTACTAGCGGGACAACAAGAGACCCAGTACTTC
.	TRBV5-1	TRBD2	TRBJ2-7	CASSLASGSNYEQYF	TGCGCCAGCAGCTTGGCTAGCGGGAGTAACTACGAGCAGTACTTC
.	TRBV2	TRBD2	TRBJ2-1	CASSVGGREQFF	TGTGCCAGCAGTGTGGGGGGGAGGGAGCAGTTCTTC
.	TRBV6-1	.	TRBJ2-7	CASRNRDGYEQYF	TGTGCCAGCAGGAACAGGGATGGGTACGAGCAGTACTTC
.	TRBV11-2	TRBD2	TRBJ2-7	CASSTSGRAGEQYF	TGTGCCAGCAGCACTAGCGGGAGGGCGGGCGAGCAGTACTTC
.	TRBV9	.	TRBJ2-5	CASSGKLAGLETQYF	TGTGCCAGCAGCGGAAAATTGGCGGGGTTGGAGACCCAGTACTTC
.	TRBV5-6	TRBD1	TRBJ1-5	CASSLLGTGDHQPQHF	TGTGCCAGCAGCTTGCTCGGGACAGGGGATCATCAGCCCCAGCATTTT
.	TRBV6-1	.	TRBJ2-7	CASRAGEVPSYEQYF	TGTGCCAGCAGGGCAGGTGAAGTCCCTTCCTACGAGCAGTACTTC
.	TRBV28	.	TRBJ1-1	CASSSTGQSEAFF	TGTGCCAGCAGTAGTACTGGACAGTCTGAAGCTTTCTTT
.	TRBV28	.	TRBJ1-1	CASRLQGMKYSTEAFF	TGTGCCAGCAGACTCCAGGGAATGAAGTATAGCACTGAGGCTTTCTTT
once	TRBV5-1	.	TRBJ2-3	CASSLLGVADTQYF	TGCGCCAGCAGCCTGCTCGGGGTAGCGGATACGCAGTATTTT
.	TRBV5-1	TRBD2	TRBJ2-7	CASSVTSGLIYEQYF	TGCGCCAGCAGCGTGACTAGCGGTCTTATTTACGAGCAGTACTTC
.	TRBV6-5	.	TRBJ2-5	CASRTRGRETQYF	TGTGCCAGCAGGACGAGGGGTAGGGAGACCCAGTACTTC
.	TRBV4-1	.	TRBJ1-3	CASSQPERNTIYF	TGCGCCAGCAGCCAGCCGGAGCGAAACACCATATATTTT
.	TRBV19	.	TRBJ2-3	CASSPRGESNTGWF	TGTGCCAGCAGTCCGAGAGGGGAATCGAATACGGGGTGGTTT
.	TRBV6-6	.	TRBJ1-1	CASSYSSGQDQAFF	TGTGCCAGCAGTTACTCCTCGGGACAAGATCAAGCTTTCTTT
once	TRBV5-4	.	TRBJ2-3	CASSLGWPSGTDTQYF	TGTGCCAGCAGCCTGGGCTGGCCCAGCGGAACAGATACGCAGTATTTT
.	TRBV30	TRBD1	TRBJ1-2	CAWRQGAGYGYTF	TGTGCCTGGAGACAGGGGGCTGGCTATGGCTACACCTTC
few	TRBV18	.	TRBJ1-1	CASSPQIDLNEAFF	TGTGCCAGCTCACCACAGATAGATTTGAATGAAGCTTTCTTT
.	TRBV7-2	TRBD2	TRBJ2-7	CASSSTGTTYEQYF	TGTGCCAGCAGCTCAACCGGGACTACATACGAGCAGTACTTC
.	TRBV28	.	TRBJ1-2	CASSIRQNYGYTF	TGTGCCAGCAGTATACGACAGAATTATGGCTACACCTTC
.	TRBV6-1	.	TRBJ1-2	CASSRIYGYTF	TGTGCCAGCAGTAGGATCTATGGCTACACCTTC
once	TRBV18	TRBD2	TRBJ2-7	CASSPMGGAYEQYF	TGTGCCAGCTCCCCGATGGGGGGGGCCTACGAGCAGTACTTC
once	TRBV7-9	TRBD2	TRBJ2-1	CASSSGRAIYNEQFF	TGTGCCAGCAGTAGCGGGAGGGCCATTTACAATGAGCAGTTCTTC
.	TRBV30	.	TRBJ1-3	CASTQGNTIYF	TGTGCCTCTACTCAGGGAAACACCATATATTTT
.	TRBV11-2	.	TRBJ1-4	CASSTPRGGEKLFF	TGTGCCAGCAGCACCCCTAGAGGGGGGGAAAAACTGTTTTTT
once	TRBV5-1	TRBD1	TRBJ1-2	CASSSPDRGEYGYTF	TGCGCCAGCAGCTCCCCGGACAGGGGCGAATATGGCTACACCTTC
many	TRBV7-3	.	TRBJ2-5	CASSPGTEETQYF	TGTGCCAGCAGCCCAGGGACGGAAGAGACCCAGTACTTC
.	TRBV27	.	TRBJ2-7	CASRPGLAPSYEQYF	TGTGCCAGCAGACCCGGGCTAGCGCCTTCCTACGAGCAGTACTTC
.	TRBV27	TRBD2	TRBJ2-3	CASSSQRERTDTQYF	TGTGCCAGCAGTTCCCAGCGGGAGAGGACAGATACGCAGTATTTT
.	TRBV29-1	.	TRBJ2-6	CSVEGGSGANVLTF	TGCAGCGTTGAAGGAGGCTCTGGGGCCAACGTCCTGACTTTC
.	TRBV4-2	TRBD2	TRBJ2-1	CASSHDRLAGGSEQFF	TGTGCCAGCAGCCATGACCGACTAGCGGGAGGTTCTGAGCAGTTCTTC
.	TRBV10-2	.	TRBJ2-4	CASSESGGLGKNIQYF	TGCGCCAGCAGTGAAAGTGGGGGGCTGGGCAAAAACATTCAGTACTTC
once	TRBV7-8	.	TRBJ1-1	CASSSGGNTEAFF	TGTGCCAGCAGCTCGGGGGGGAACACTGAAGCTTTCTTT
.	TRBV18	TRBD1	TRBJ1-1	CASSPTGGDDTEAFF	TGTGCCAGCTCACCTACAGGGGGCGACGACACTGAAGCTTTCTTT
.	TRBV4-1	.	TRBJ2-1	CASSQDERPYNEQFF	TGCGCCAGCAGCCAAGATGAACGGCCCTACAATGAGCAGTTCTTC